Sequencing of this TCR beta chain was carried out in a study of T-cell reconstitution after alpha-beta-depleted transplantation in children. Study-level results: T-cell counts and diversity were attributed mostly to newly produced T cells one year after transplant. Reportedly, alpha-beta T cells present about two months post-transplant originated from several hundred expanded clones of graft origin. Surviving recipient T cells and thymic progenitors underlay high day-60 TCRbeta diversity in some patients.

Unique molecular identifiers were built into the TCRbeta library. TCRdb used MiXCR to reprocess the PCR reads, holding one entry per CDR3 protein. The data show a few hundred thousand distinct CDR3 sequences, with about a sixth seen just once and approximately 29% held by the top ten. This CDR3 is built from 12 residues. Trimming took off 2 bases at V and 14 bases at J, with 15 bases between the two ends. CDR1 SEHNR and CDR2 FQNEAQ come from the germline V gene (reference sequence). This clonotype has a handful of counts. Its antigen is unidentified. The gene calls are TRBV7-9 and TRBJ1-1; perhaps TRBD1 as D (6 bases). The TCR was taken from a boy under two years old who had a stem cell transplant for Wiskott-Aldrich syndrome, so the T cells may come from the graft donor. The input for sequencing was PBMCs, mostly from graft donor cells, taken 360 days after TCRalphabeta/CD19-depleted stem cell transplant. In DNA form, the CDR3 reads TGTGCCAGCAGCTTAAAAGGGGGTGAAAGCTTCTTT. Translation: CASSLKGGESFF. Full variable domain (rest looked up from reference TRBV7-9 and TRBJ1-1): DTGVSQNPRHKITKRGQNVTFRCDPISEHNRLYWYRQTLGQGPEFLTYFQNEAQLEKSRLLSDRFSAERPKGSFSTLEIQRTEQGDSAMYLCASSLKGGESFFGQGTRLTVV.